The sequence of this T cell receptor (beta chain) was determined in a study of radiation and T cells in renal cell carcinoma (dated by TCRdb to 2019 to 2021). Turning to the overall study: TCR beta sequencing covered roughly 53 samples in total, comprising around 25 tumors and about 27 peripheral blood samples. The final blood draw took place at 4 weeks after radiation, the same time as nephrectomy. Across all 50 or so samples, 4 million to 5 million unique CDR3 nucleotide sequences encoding about 2.7 million unique CDR3 amino acid sequences were identified.

CDR3 length: 18 amino acids, cysteine to phenylalanine. Solely the CDR3 DNA is kept, with 54 bases framed from the first base. Reading the label with the study, this specimen's time point is: blood 4 weeks post-SBRT, at nephrectomy. In light of the paper, this sample's treatment or condition label describes: 15 Gy SBRT to primary tumor, nephrectomy 4 weeks later. Samples came from a clinical trial, in which primary renal cell carcinomas received 15 Gy stereotactic body radiation therapy followed by nephrectomy 4 weeks later. To follow tumor-enriched clonotypes, peripheral blood was collected serially from radiation-treated patients at baseline and again at 2 weeks and 4 weeks after SBRT. All patients had renal cell carcinoma with clear cell pathology. The QIAamp DNA Blood Mini Kit (Qiagen) was used to prepare genomic DNA for TCR sequencing. Samples were included in the analyses only if all quality control checks were passed.

What the work shows at the level of the full study, not this receptor alone: Because the trial had a single-armed design, the trial could not examine how radiation dose or scheduling affected the TCR repertoire. Tracking of blood repertoire dynamics stopped at three to five weeks after treatment, with no follow-up past that point. In blood, the top tumor clonotypes increased from baseline to 2 weeks after radiation and then shrank by 4 weeks, which suggests a temporary expansion of tumor-resident clones. Because no pretreatment tumor biopsies were available, whether clonotypes were present in the tumor at baseline could not be determined.

TCR beta libraries were generated from genomic DNA with the immunoSEQ kit, following the manufacturer's recommendations. To prepare the libraries, a first multiplex PCR with proprietary primers was run, followed by a second PCR that added unique barcodes, and a bead cleanup was done after each round. A kit-provided positive control reaction and a negative control reaction were included in every sample batch. The final libraries were assessed on an Agilent 4200 TapeStation D1000 ScreenTape, pooled by volume, and quantified by qPCR. Sequencing ran on an Illumina NextSeq500 with a MidOutput 150-cycle cartridge, using 156 Read1 and 15 Index1 cycles with kit custom primers. The pooled library was loaded at around 1 pM with approximately 20% PhiX control spiked in. From the authors' description of their analysis: Vendor-processed data were analyzed in R, with a clonotype defined as all T cells sharing the same CDR3 nucleotide sequence. In the clone abundance analyses, frequencies in each sample were normalized to that sample's 10,000 most abundant clones. Public T cell clones, which averaged fewer than five per sample, were excluded before analysis. Tumor-enriched clonotypes and baseline blood-enriched clonotypes were defined as those with an abundance difference of at least 32-fold between compartments. A beta-binomial differential abundance model was used to identify clonotypes that expanded or contracted between blood time points. Tumor-blood repertoire similarity was measured with the Baroni-Urbani and Buser coefficient, and groups were compared using two-tailed Wilcoxon tests in R. Entries here come from immuneACCESS through TCRdb and include only in-frame sequences with V and J called. Some clones fail to appear in such tables; in the studies checked, an unresolved V gene covers under half of the shortfall, and the cause of the remainder is unknown. That table is the source of V, J and clone size, and D and trimming were worked out from the DNA. Counted in this sample were around 170,000 clones; 88% of them appeared once. The ten top clones hold around 11% of the sample.

Turning to this clone: Which antigen it targets is not known. No much larger clone is present one base from it, and per-base qualities are unavailable.

The rearranged segments are TRBV21-1 and TRBJ1-5. TRBV21-1 is a listed pseudogene. This sequence originates from a woman in her forties or fifties with renal cell carcinoma. The material sequenced was blood, taken from a patient whose treatment included radiotherapy and nephrectomy. The CDR3 here reads CASSKETETIHSNQPQHF. The DNA reads as follows: TGTGCCAGCAGCAAAGAGACTGAAACGATCCATAGCAATCAGCCCCAGCATTTT.